This TCR beta chain comes out of a study of cytomegalovirus exposure and HLA in healthy donors. As for this clone: Its antigen remains unknown.

CDR3 size: 13 residues. Trimming took 3 bases from V and 8 from J, leaving 11 bases between them. In germline, CDR1 is LNHDA, CDR2 SQIVND (reference sequence). This PCR relied on a set of 60 Vbeta primers and 13 Jbeta primers. Here immunoSEQ multiplex PCR was the method, and the copy in TCRdb shows in-frame clones only, minus some. Altogether some 220,000 clones are present, over 75% being singletons, with the ten largest covering approximately 0.49%. Study-level findings and limits: Prior analysis indicated that the majority of TCR beta V segments exhibited productivity approximately 87% or approximately 30% of the time. Accounts indicate the classifier identified cytomegalovirus status with strong specificity and sensitivity.

The TCR sequence derives from a boy younger than 18 in good health and CMV-seronegative. Sequencing was done on a sample of PBMCs. This chain links TRBV19 with TRBJ1-5; D not resolved. The CDR3, as DNA: TGTGCCAGTAGTATCGGACCCGGGGAGCCCCAGCATTTT. This sequence encodes CASSIGPGEPQHF.